Presented here are 28 T cell receptor beta chains from one specimen sequenced in a study of blood T cell repertoires in COVID-19. Clones were read by immunoSEQ multiplex PCR, and TCRdb kept only the in-frame ones, dropping some. The sample holds fewer than 200,000 clones, around 72% seen once. Material for sequencing was peripheral blood. These receptors all stem from a woman over 75 with acute or convalescent COVID-19.

The chain uses TRBV3-1 (or the pseudogene TRBV3-2) and TRBJ1-2; no clear D. CDR1 LGHDT and CDR2 YNNKEL come from the germline V gene (reference sequence). This CDR3 has 17 residues. V shed 4 bases and J shed 2 bases, with 20 bases lying between them. DNA of the CDR3: TGTGCCAGCAGCCCGCCGTATCTGACGGGAAGGAACTATGGCTACACCTTC. It translates to CASSPPYLTGRNYGYTF.

A word on this clone: One end of the junction varies from germline; a read error may be responsible. The chain employs TRBV6-1 and TRBJ2-5; 7 bases fit TRBD2. This CDR3 contains 15 residues. Germline loops: CDR1 MNHNS, CDR2 SASEGT. The DNA for the CDR3 is TGTGCCAGCAGAGAAGAGGGGAGGGTCTGGGAGACCCAGTACTTC. It is translated as CASREEGRVWETQYF.

The rearrangement links TRBV2 to TRBJ2-3; TRBD2 aligns across 10 bases. CDR1 SNHLY and CDR2 FYNNEI come from the germline V gene. The V gene end was trimmed by 4 bases and the J gene end by 0 bases; junction bases not matched to a gene: 7. CDR3 length: 17 residues. CDR3 amino acids: CASSVQSAGGSTDTQYF. In nucleotides, the CDR3 is TGTGCCAGCAGTGTCCAGTCAGCGGGAGGGAGCACAGATACGCAGTATTTT.

The chain employs TRBV11-3 and TRBJ2-1; possibly TRBD2 for D (6 bases). The V and J ends lost 4 bases and 1 base respectively, with 11 bases between them. Germline V gives CDR1 SGHNT, CDR2 YENEEA. CDR3 size: 15 residues. The CDR3 DNA reads TGTGCCAGCAGCTCTAGCGATGGGTCCTACAATGAGCAGTTCTTC. Protein product: CASSSSDGSYNEQFF.

This chain uses TRBV27 with TRBJ2-7; D might be TRBD2 (7 bases). CDR1 and CDR2 (germline): MNHEY, SMNVEV (reference sequence). CDR3 length: 15 amino acids. The ends were cut back, 1 base at V and 3 bases at J, with 13 bases in the middle. CDR3: CASSLWAGAHYEQYF. CDR3 DNA sequence: TGTGCCAGCAGTTTATGGGCGGGGGCCCACTACGAGCAGTACTTC.

V usage is TRBV7-2 and J usage is TRBJ2-7; D might be TRBD1 (5 bases). The CDR3 covers 15 residues. Trimming took 5 bases from V and 0 from J, leaving 14 bases between them. The V gene's germline CDR1 is SGHTA and CDR2 FQGNSA. CDR3 sequence reads: CASSAQVGVSYEQYF. In nucleotides, the CDR3 is TGTGCCAGCAGCGCCCAGGTAGGGGTCTCCTACGAGCAGTACTTC.

The gene calls are TRBV2 and TRBJ1-1; no clear D. Looked up from germline, CDR1 is SNHLY and CDR2 is FYNNEI. Trimming cost V 6 bases and J 4 bases, with 6 bases left between them. This CDR3 has 11 amino acids. CDR3 sequence: CASRYSTEAFF. Written as DNA, the CDR3 is TGTGCCAGCAGATACAGCACTGAAGCTTTCTTT.

The chain employs TRBV5-1 and TRBJ1-5, with 7 nucleotides matching TRBD1. Trimming at V came to 0 bases and at J to 7 bases, leaving 7 bases not matched to a gene. CDR3 length equals 15 residues. Germline CDR1 is SGHRS and CDR2 is YFSETQ. The CDR3 sequence: CASSLGQGRGQPQHF. The CDR3 bases are TGCGCCAGCAGCTTGGGACAGGGACGGGGACAGCCCCAGCATTTT.

V is TRBV14 and J is TRBJ1-1; TRBD1 aligns across 8 bases. The CDR3 runs to 14 residues. Germline CDR1 is SGHDN and CDR2 is FVKESK. Losses at the gene ends were 2 bases for V and 4 bases for J; bases not matched to a gene: 3. CDR3 sequence: CASSQFTGGTEAFF. CDR3 DNA sequence: TGTGCCAGCAGCCAATTTACAGGGGGCACTGAAGCTTTCTTT.

The CDR3 loop reads CASSREVAGGELFF. Written as DNA, the CDR3 is TGTGCCAGCAGCCGGGAGGTAGCCGGCGGGGAGCTGTTTTTT. This rearrangement joins TRBV14 to TRBJ2-2; tentatively, D is TRBD2 (6 bases). Germline V lookup: CDR1 SGHDN, CDR2 FVKESK. Trimming took off 4 bases at V and 7 bases at J, with 13 bases between the two ends. The CDR3 extends over 14 amino acids.

This clone was seen only a few times. The chain uses TRBV6-2 or TRBV6-3 and TRBJ1-1; 8 bases are a match to TRBD1. The CDR3 loop spans 14 amino acids. V gave up 4 bases and J gave up 1 base; unmatched junction bases: 2. Germline lookup yields CDR1 MNHEY and CDR2 SVGEGT. CDR3 nucleotides: TGTGCCAGCAGTTGGACAGGGAGGAACACTGAAGCTTTCTTT. Its translation: CASSWTGRNTEAFF.

The V gene is TRBV5-1, the J gene TRBJ1-1, with 11 bases identical to TRBD1. This CDR3 has 14 residues. V trimming: 3 bases; J trimming: 5 bases; junction bases outside the gene matches: 3. CDR1 is SGHRS, CDR2 YFSETQ, per germline. This CDR3 reads CASSWTGGRTEAFF. The CDR3 bases are TGCGCCAGCAGCTGGACAGGGGGCAGAACTGAAGCTTTCTTT.

The chain links TRBV18 to TRBJ1-1; maybe TRBD1 (5 bases). This CDR3 spans 15 amino acids. The ends were cut back, 0 bases at V and 4 bases at J, with 12 bases in the middle. Germline-derived CDR1 and CDR2 are KGHSH and LQKENI. The DNA of the CDR3 is TGTGCCAGCTCACCACCGGGGGGTGGAGGCACTGAAGCTTTCTTT. Protein product: CASSPPGGGGTEAFF.

V and J are TRBV6-5 and TRBJ2-3; D is perhaps TRBD2 (7 bases). The germline gives CDR1 MNHEY, CDR2 SVGAGI. The CDR3 loop spans 14 amino acids. Trimming left V 2 bases short and J 6 bases short, with 12 bases between. CDR3 DNA sequence: TGTGCCAGCAGTTACAACGGGGGGCGGGATACGCAGTATTTT. As protein: CASSYNGGRDTQYF.

This clone has more than one count but fewer than ten. The chain's CDR3 is CASSQEWPRDRGSYNEQFF. The CDR3 DNA is TGCGCCAGCAGCCAAGAATGGCCTAGGGACAGGGGCTCCTACAATGAGCAGTTCTTC. The genes are TRBV4-3 and TRBJ2-1; 10 bases are a match to TRBD1. V dropped 0 bases and J dropped 0; count of bases not matched to a gene: 8. Germline CDR1 LGHNA, CDR2 YSLEER. The CDR3 covers 19 residues.

The gene calls are TRBV6-1 and TRBJ2-2; 10 bases are a match to TRBD2. The germline CDR1 and CDR2 sequences are MNHNS and SASEGT. V trimming: 8 bases; J trimming: 2 bases; junction bases outside the gene matches: 5. The CDR3 runs 15 residues. CDR3 bases: TGTGCCAGCCTAGCGGGAGTATTTAACACCGGGGAGCTGTTTTTT. It is translated as CASLAGVFNTGELFF.

This clone was detected once. The chain uses TRBV4-3 and TRBJ1-1; D not certain. The germline CDR1 and CDR2 sequences are LGHNA and YSLEER. The CDR3 extends over 15 amino acids. Trimming left V 0 bases short and J 5 bases short, with 13 bases between. CDR3 residues: CASSQDGVIGTEAFF. In nucleotides, the CDR3 is TGCGCCAGCAGCCAAGACGGGGTCATTGGAACTGAAGCTTTCTTT.

This sequence joins TRBV5-8 and TRBJ2-7, with a weak D call TRBD1 (6 bases). CDR1 is SGHTS and CDR2 is YDEGEE in the germline V gene. V gave up 1 base and J gave up 0 bases, with 11 bases separating them. The CDR3 runs 15 residues. The CDR3 DNA reads TGTGCCAGCAGCTTGAGGGGGTCTCGCTCCTACGAGCAGTACTTC. Translating gives CASSLRGSRSYEQYF. Drawing the rest from reference TRBV5-8 and TRBJ2-7, the complete variable domain is EAGVTQSPTHLIKTRGQQATLRCSPISGHTSVYWYQQALGLGLQFLLWYDEGEERNRGNFPPRFSGRQFPNYSSELNVNALELEDSALYLCASSLRGSRSYEQYFGPGTRLTVT.

The J gene is TRBJ1-6, the V gene TRBV7-8; D not resolved. The V end lost 5 bases, the J end lost 12 bases, and 11 bases lay between the germline ends. The CDR3 extends over 12 amino acids. In germline, CDR1 is SGHVS, CDR2 FQNEAQ. The CDR3 sequence: CASSQPTQPLHF. The CDR3 DNA sequence: TGTGCCAGCAGCCAACCCACACAACCCCTCCACTTT.

The chain has TRBV3-1 (or the pseudogene TRBV3-2) and TRBJ2-7, with 7 bases lining up with TRBD1. Germline CDR1 LGHDT, CDR2 YNNKEL (reference sequence). The CDR3 totals 18 residues. J gave up 3 bases and V 1 base, and 15 bases lay outside the gene matches. The CDR3 DNA sequence: TGTGCCAGCAGCCAAGCGGGATCTATCGGGACAGTCAACTACGAGCAGTACTTC. It codes for CASSQAGSIGTVNYEQYF.

The chain employs TRBV5-6 and TRBJ2-7; D uncertain. This CDR3 is 18 amino acids long. The germline V gene encodes CDR1 SGHDT and CDR2 YYEEEE. V dropped 0 bases and J dropped 0 bases, with 19 bases sitting between them. CDR3 sequence reads: CASSLAPGPVVRSYEQYF. Written as DNA, the CDR3 is TGTGCCAGCAGCTTGGCTCCCGGTCCGGTGGTTCGCTCCTACGAGCAGTACTTC.

This chain connects TRBV18 to TRBJ2-5; 11 bases map to TRBD2. This CDR3 contains 17 residues. CDR1 and CDR2 from the germline V gene are KGHSH and LQKENI. Germline trimming cut 3 bases from V and 1 base from J; bases unmatched to any gene: 7. The CDR3 here is CASSPTLAGGGQETQYF. CDR3 sequence (DNA): TGTGCCAGCTCACCGACCCTAGCGGGAGGTGGCCAAGAGACCCAGTACTTC.

This clone was detected only once. The V gene is TRBV24-1, the J gene TRBJ2-1; 9 nucleotides agree with TRBD1. The CDR3 loop spans 13 amino acids. The V and J ends lost 9 bases and 8 bases, in that order; junction bases with no gene match: 7. CDR1 and CDR2 (germline): KGHDR, SFDVKD. The CDR3 nucleotides are TGTGCCACCGGCCGAGGACAGGGGTATGAGCAGTTCTTC. Encoded protein: CATGRGQGYEQFF.

This sequence joins TRBV3-1 (or the pseudogene TRBV3-2) and TRBJ1-5; D may be TRBD1 (6 bases). The CDR3 totals 14 residues. V lost 4 bases and J lost 2, with 9 bases in between. Looked up from germline, CDR1 is LGHDT and CDR2 is YNNKEL (reference sequence). Written as DNA, the CDR3 is TGTGCCAGCAGCCCCCCAGGGGGCAATCAGCCCCAGCATTTT. Amino acids: CASSPPGGNQPQHF.

The rearrangement links TRBV18 to TRBJ1-5, with 10 bases fitting TRBD1. Germline CDR1 and CDR2: KGHSH and LQKENI. V was clipped by 0 bases and J by 6 bases; unmatched bases: 8. The length of the CDR3 is 17 residues. The CDR3 nucleotides are TGTGCCAGCTCACCACCGGGACAGGGGATTTTCGGTCAGCCCCAGCATTTT. Translating it yields CASSPPGQGIFGQPQHF. Supplemented by reference TRBV18 and TRBJ1-5, the full variable domain reads NAGVMQNPRHLVRRRGQEARLRCSPMKGHSHVYWYRQLPEEGLKFMVYLQKENIIDESGMPKERFSAEFPKEGPSILRIQQVVRGDSAAYFCASSPPGQGIFGQPQHFGDGTRLSIL.

This clone was seen a few times. This chain links TRBV9 with TRBJ2-1, with TRBD2 identical over 7 bases. The CDR3 consists of 17 residues. With V trimmed by 2 bases and J by 6 bases, 14 bases remained unmatched. Germline V CDR1 and CDR2: SGDLS, YYNGEE. The CDR3 DNA reads as TGTGCCAGCAGCGTTTTTTCGGCGGGAGTAGGAGGCAATGAGCAGTTCTTC. It translates to CASSVFSAGVGGNEQFF.

V gene TRBV14 combines with J gene TRBJ1-5; D may be TRBD1 (6 bases). The CDR3 is 14 residues long. V lost 2 bases to trimming and J lost 3 bases, with 8 bases between them. Germline CDR1 and CDR2: SGHDN and FVKESK. This CDR3 reads CASSQTGLNQPQHF. In DNA form, the CDR3 reads TGTGCCAGCAGCCAAACAGGGCTCAATCAGCCCCAGCATTTT.

This chain uses TRBV12-3 or TRBV12-4 with TRBJ2-1; 10 bases map to TRBD1. The CDR3 spans 13 residues. With V trimmed by 6 bases and J by 6 bases, 2 bases remained unmatched. CDR3 loop: CASRRTGGNEQFF. Written as DNA, the CDR3 is TGTGCCAGCAGGCGGACAGGGGGCAATGAGCAGTTCTTC.